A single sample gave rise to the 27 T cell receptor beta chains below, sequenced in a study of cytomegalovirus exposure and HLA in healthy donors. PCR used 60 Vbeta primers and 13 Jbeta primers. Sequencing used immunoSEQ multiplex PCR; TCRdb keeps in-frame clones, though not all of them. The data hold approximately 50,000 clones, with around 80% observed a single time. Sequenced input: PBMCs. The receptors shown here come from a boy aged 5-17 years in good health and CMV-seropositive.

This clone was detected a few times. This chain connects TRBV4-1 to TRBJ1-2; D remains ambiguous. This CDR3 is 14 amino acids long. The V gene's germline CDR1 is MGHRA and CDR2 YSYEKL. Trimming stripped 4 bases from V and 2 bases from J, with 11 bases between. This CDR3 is CASSPGPVNYGYTF. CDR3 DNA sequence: TGCGCCAGCAGCCCCGGTCCTGTGAACTATGGCTACACCTTC.

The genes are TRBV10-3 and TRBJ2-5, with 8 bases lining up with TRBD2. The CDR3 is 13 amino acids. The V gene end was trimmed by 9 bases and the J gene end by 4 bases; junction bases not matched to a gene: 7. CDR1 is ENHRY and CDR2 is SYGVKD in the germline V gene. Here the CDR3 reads CAISGADRETQYF. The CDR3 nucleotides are TGTGCCATTAGCGGGGCAGACCGAGAGACCCAGTACTTC.

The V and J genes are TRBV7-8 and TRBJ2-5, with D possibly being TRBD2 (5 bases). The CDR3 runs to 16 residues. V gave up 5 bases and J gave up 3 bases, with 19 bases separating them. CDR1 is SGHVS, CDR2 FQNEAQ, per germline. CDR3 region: CASSDRGRRREETQYF. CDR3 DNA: TGTGCCAGCAGCGACCGGGGTCGGCGTCGGGAAGAGACCCAGTACTTC.

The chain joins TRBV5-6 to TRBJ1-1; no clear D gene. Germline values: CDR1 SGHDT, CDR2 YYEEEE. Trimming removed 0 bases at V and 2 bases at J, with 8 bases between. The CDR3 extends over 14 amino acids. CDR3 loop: CASSLAGPNTEAFF. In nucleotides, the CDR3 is TGTGCCAGCAGCTTGGCTGGCCCAAACACTGAAGCTTTCTTT.

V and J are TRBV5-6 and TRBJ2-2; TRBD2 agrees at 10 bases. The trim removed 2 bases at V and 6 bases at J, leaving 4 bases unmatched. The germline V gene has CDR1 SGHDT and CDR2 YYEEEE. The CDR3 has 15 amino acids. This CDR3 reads CASSLAGGSSGELFF. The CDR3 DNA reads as TGTGCCAGCAGCTTAGCGGGGGGGTCTTCCGGGGAGCTGTTTTTT.

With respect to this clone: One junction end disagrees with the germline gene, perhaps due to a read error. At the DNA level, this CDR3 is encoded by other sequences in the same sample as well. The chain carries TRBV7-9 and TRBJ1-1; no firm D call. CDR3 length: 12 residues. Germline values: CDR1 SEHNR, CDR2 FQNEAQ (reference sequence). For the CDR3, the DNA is TGCGCCAGCAGCTTCGGGAACACTGAAGCTTTCTTT. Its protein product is CASSFGNTEAFF.

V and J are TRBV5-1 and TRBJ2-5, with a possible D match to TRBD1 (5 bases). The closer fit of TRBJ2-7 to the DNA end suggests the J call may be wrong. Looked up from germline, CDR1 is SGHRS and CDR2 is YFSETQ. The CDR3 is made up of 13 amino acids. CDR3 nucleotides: TGCGCCAGCAGCTTGGGACAGCTCTACGAGCAGTACTTC. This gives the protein CASSLGQLYEQYF.

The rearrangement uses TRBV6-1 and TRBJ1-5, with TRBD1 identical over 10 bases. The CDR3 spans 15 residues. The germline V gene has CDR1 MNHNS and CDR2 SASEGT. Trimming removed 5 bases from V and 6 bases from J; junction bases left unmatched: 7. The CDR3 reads CASSLGQGKGQPQHF. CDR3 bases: TGTGCCAGCAGTTTGGGACAGGGGAAGGGTCAGCCCCAGCATTTT.

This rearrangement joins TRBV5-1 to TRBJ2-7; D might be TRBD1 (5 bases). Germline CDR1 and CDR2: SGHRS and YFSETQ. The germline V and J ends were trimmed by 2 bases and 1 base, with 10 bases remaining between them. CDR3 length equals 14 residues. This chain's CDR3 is CASSFQGSSYEQYF. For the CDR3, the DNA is TGCGCCAGCAGCTTTCAGGGTTCTTCCTACGAGCAGTACTTC.

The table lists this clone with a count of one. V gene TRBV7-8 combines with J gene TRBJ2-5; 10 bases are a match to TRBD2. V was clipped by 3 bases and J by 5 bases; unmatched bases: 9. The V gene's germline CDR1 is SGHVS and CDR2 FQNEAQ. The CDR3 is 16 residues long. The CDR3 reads CASSFRVAGGLETQYF. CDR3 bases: TGTGCCAGCAGCTTCCGGGTAGCGGGGGGCCTGGAGACCCAGTACTTC.

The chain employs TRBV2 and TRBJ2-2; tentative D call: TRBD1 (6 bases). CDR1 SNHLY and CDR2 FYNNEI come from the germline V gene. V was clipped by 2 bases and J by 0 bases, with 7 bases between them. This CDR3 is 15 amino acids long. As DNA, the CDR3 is TGTGCCAGCAGTGAACGGGACACGAACACCGGGGAGCTGTTTTTT. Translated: CASSERDTNTGELFF.

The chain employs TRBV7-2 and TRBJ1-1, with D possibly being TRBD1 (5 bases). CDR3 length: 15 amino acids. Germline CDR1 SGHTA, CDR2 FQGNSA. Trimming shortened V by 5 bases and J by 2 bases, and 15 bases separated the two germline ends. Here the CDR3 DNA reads TGTGCCAGCAGCCCCTCCCTGGGGGGAAACACTGAAGCTTTCTTT. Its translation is CASSPSLGGNTEAFF.

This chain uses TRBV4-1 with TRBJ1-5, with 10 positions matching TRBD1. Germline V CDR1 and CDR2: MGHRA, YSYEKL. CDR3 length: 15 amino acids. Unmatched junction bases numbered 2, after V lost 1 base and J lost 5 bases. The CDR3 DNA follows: TGCGCCAGCAGCCAAGTGGACAGGGGGGATCAGCCCCAGCATTTT. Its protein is CASSQVDRGDQPQHF.

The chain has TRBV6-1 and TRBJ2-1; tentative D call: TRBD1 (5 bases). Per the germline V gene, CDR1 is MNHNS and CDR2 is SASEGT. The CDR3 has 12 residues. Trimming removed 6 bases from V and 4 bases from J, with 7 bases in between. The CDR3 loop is CASRAGYNEQFF. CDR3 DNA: TGTGCCAGCAGGGCAGGGTACAATGAGCAGTTCTTC.

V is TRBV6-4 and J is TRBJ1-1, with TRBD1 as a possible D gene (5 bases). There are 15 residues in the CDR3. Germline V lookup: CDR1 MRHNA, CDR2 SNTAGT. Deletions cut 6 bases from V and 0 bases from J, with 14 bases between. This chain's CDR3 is CASSPGPYMNTEAFF. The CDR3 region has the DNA TGTGCCAGCAGCCCAGGGCCCTACATGAACACTGAAGCTTTCTTT.

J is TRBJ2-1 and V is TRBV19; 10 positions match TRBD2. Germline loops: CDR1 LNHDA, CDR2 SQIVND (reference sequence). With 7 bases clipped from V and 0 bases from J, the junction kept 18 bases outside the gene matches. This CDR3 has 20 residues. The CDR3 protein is CASTTTRVAGGASSYNEQFF. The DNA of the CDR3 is TGTGCCAGTACCACCACCAGGGTAGCGGGGGGCGCGAGCTCCTACAATGAGCAGTTCTTC. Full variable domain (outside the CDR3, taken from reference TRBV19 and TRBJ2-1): DGGITQSPKYLFRKEGQNVTLSCEQNLNHDAMYWYRQDPGQGLRLIYYSQIVNDFQKGDIAEGYSVSREKKESFPLTVTSAQKNPTAFYLCASTTTRVAGGASSYNEQFFGPGTRLTVL.

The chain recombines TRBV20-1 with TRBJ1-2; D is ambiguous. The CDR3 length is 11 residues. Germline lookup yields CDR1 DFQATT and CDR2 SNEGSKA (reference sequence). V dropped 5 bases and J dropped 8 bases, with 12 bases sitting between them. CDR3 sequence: CSAGEGGGYTF. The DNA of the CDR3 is TGCAGTGCTGGGGAGGGAGGGGGCTACACCTTC.

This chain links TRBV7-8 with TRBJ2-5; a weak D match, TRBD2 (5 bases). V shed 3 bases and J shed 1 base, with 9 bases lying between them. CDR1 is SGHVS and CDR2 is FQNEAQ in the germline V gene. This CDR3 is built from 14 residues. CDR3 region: CASSFRRVQETQYF. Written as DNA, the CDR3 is TGTGCCAGCAGCTTTCGGCGGGTCCAAGAGACCCAGTACTTC. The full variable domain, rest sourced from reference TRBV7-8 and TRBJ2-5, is GAGVSQSPRYKVAKRGQDVALRCDPISGHVSLFWYQQALGQGPEFLTYFQNEAQLDKSGLPSDRFFAERPEGSVSTLKIQRTQQEDSAVYLCASSFRRVQETQYFGPGTRLLVL.

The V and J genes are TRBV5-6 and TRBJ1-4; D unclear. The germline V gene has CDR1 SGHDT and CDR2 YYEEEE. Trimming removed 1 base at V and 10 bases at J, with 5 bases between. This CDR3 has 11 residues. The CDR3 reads CASSLRGKLFF. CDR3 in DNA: TGTGCCAGCAGCTTGAGAGGAAAACTGTTTTTT.

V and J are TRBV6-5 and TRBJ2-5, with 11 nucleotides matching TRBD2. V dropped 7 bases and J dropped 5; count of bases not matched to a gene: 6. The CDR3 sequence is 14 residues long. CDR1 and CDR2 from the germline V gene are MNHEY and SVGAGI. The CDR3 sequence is CASTYLAGGETQYF. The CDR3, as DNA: TGTGCCAGCACCTACTTAGCGGGGGGGGAGACCCAGTACTTC.

CDR3: CASSHRLAGGKAQYF. CDR3 nucleotide sequence: TGTGCCAGCAGCCACCGACTAGCGGGGGGTAAGGCCCAGTACTTC. This chain joins TRBV7-9 and TRBJ2-5; 13 bases are shared with TRBD2. The V gene end was trimmed by 5 bases and the J gene end by 9 bases; junction bases not matched to a gene: 9. There are 15 residues in the CDR3. CDR1 and CDR2 (germline): SEHNR, FQNEAQ (reference sequence).

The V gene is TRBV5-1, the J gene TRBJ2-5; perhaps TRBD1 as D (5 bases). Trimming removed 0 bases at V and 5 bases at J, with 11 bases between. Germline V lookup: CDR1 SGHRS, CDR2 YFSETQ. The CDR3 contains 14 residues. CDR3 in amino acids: CASSLEGLEETQYF. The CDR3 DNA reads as TGCGCCAGCAGCTTGGAGGGGTTGGAGGAGACCCAGTACTTC.

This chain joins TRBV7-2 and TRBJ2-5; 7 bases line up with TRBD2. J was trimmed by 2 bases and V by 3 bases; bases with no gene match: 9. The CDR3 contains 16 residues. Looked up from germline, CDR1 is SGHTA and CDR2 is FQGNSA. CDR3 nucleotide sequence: TGTGCCAGCAGCTTTTTCGGGGGGACCGAACAAGAGACCCAGTACTTC. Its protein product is CASSFFGGTEQETQYF. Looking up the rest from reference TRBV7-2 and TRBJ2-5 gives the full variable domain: GAGVSQSPSNKVTEKGKDVELRCDPISGHTALYWYRQSLGQGLEFLIYFQGNSAPDKSGLPSDRFSAERTGGSVSTLTIQRTQQEDSAVYLCASSFFGGTEQETQYFGPGTRLLVL.

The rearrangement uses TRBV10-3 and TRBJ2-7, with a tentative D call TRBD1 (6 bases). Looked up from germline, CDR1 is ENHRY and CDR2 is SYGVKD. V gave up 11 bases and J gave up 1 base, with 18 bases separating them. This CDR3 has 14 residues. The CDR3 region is CAASPRDTSYEQYF. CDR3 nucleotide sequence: TGTGCCGCGTCCCCAAGGGACACTTCCTACGAGCAGTACTTC.

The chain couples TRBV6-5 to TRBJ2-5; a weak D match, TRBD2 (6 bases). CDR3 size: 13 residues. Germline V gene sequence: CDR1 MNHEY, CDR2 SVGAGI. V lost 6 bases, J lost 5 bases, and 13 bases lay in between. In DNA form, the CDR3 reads TGTGCCAGCAGGTCTAGCGCGACGGAGACCCAGTACTTC. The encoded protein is CASRSSATETQYF.

CDR3 DNA: TGCGCCAGCACCCCGTCGGGGGGACAGGGGACAGATGGCTACACCTTC. This codes for CASTPSGGQGTDGYTF. This rearrangement joins TRBV4-1 to TRBJ1-2; 10 nucleotides line up with TRBD1. Germline V gene data show CDR1 as MGHRA and CDR2 as YSYEKL. This CDR3 spans 16 amino acids. The V and J ends lost 7 bases and 6 bases, in that order; junction bases with no gene match: 14.

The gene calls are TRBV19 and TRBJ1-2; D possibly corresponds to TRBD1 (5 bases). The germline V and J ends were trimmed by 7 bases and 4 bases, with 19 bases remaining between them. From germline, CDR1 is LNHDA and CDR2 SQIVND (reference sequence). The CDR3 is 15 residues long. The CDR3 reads CASTPTALSSYGYTF. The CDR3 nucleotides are TGTGCCAGTACTCCGACAGCTCTCAGTAGCTATGGCTACACCTTC.